A selection of T cell receptor beta chains follows, all from one sample in a study of shared clonotypes between healthy human individuals. Libraries were prepared by immunoSEQ multiplex PCR; TCRdb keeps only in-frame clonotypes and omits some of them. The sample has around 500,000 clones, 79% seen once. Source material: PBMCs. Receptors were obtained from a woman aged 40-49 years in good health. Some clones in this sample may be carry-over from other donors' samples. The CDR3 runs from the conserved cysteine through the conserved F or W. D genes are given only for firm matches. Part of the rows lack a size; the others show once, few, many or a class for expanded clones.

J: TRBJ2-5
D: TRBD2
V: TRBV4-2
size: .
CDR3: CASSSQTSGRGGETQYF
DNA: TGTGCCAGCAGCTCCCAGACTAGCGGGAGAGGGGGGGAGACCCAGTACTTC

J: TRBJ2-7
D: .
V: TRBV5-1
size: few
CDR3: CASSLSPGAQPSYEQYF
DNA: TGCGCCAGCAGCTTATCCCCTGGCGCACAACCCTCCTACGAGCAGTACTTC

J: TRBJ1-2
D: TRBD1
V: TRBV7-9
size: .
CDR3: CASSFGQGFPGYTF
DNA: TGTGCCAGCTCGTTCGGACAGGGGTTTCCTGGCTACACCTTC

J: TRBJ2-4
D: TRBD2
V: TRBV28
size: .
CDR3: CASTFDVAGGPLNIQYF
DNA: TGTGCCAGCACCTTCGACGTAGCGGGAGGCCCGCTAAACATTCAGTACTTC

J: TRBJ2-2
D: TRBD1
V: TRBV5-1
size: .
CDR3: CASSTGQGHTGELFF
DNA: TGCGCCAGCAGCACCGGACAGGGGCACACCGGGGAGCTGTTTTTT

J: TRBJ2-1
D: TRBD1
V: TRBV5-6
size: .
CDR3: CASTEDRGYYNEQFF
DNA: TGTGCCAGCACCGAGGACAGGGGATACTACAATGAGCAGTTCTTC

J: TRBJ1-2
D: .
V: TRBV30
size: .
CDR3: CAWSVGGRNGYTF
DNA: TGTGCCTGGAGTGTTGGGGGGAGGAATGGCTACACCTTC

J: TRBJ2-2
D: .
V: TRBV7-7
size: .
CDR3: CASSQYGDTGELFF
DNA: TGTGCTAGCAGCCAGTACGGGGACACCGGGGAGCTGTTTTTT

J: TRBJ2-7
D: .
V: TRBV4-1
size: .
CDR3: CASSQGSEAVAKYF
DNA: TGCGCCAGCAGCCAAGGGAGCGAGGCGGTCGCTAAGTACTTC

J: TRBJ2-3
D: TRBD2
V: TRBV5-6
size: .
CDR3: CATSPSGGLDTQYF
DNA: TGTGCCACCTCCCCTAGCGGGGGGTTAGATACGCAGTATTTT

J: TRBJ2-1
D: .
V: TRBV28
size: .
CDR3: CASSLTSPEQFF
DNA: TGTGCCAGCAGTTTAACGTCGCCAGAGCAGTTCTTC

J: TRBJ2-5
D: TRBD1
V: TRBV15
size: .
CDR3: CATSRETGGARSQETQYF
DNA: TGTGCCACCAGCAGAGAAACAGGGGGCGCGAGGTCCCAAGAGACCCAGTACTTC

J: TRBJ1-2
D: .
V: TRBV7-8
size: once
CDR3: CASSLSLSHYYGYTF
DNA: TGTGCCAGCAGCTTAAGTCTGTCTCACTATTATGGCTACACCTTC

J: TRBJ2-3
D: .
V: TRBV18
size: .
CDR3: CASSPKQVADTQYF
DNA: TGTGCCAGCTCACCCAAACAGGTTGCAGATACGCAGTATTTT

J: TRBJ1-1
D: .
V: TRBV25-1
size: .
CDR3: CASRGGTEAFF
DNA: TGTGCCAGCAGGGGGGGCACTGAAGCTTTCTTT

J: TRBJ2-7
D: .
V: TRBV2
size: .
CDR3: CASSEGGGREVEQYF
DNA: TGTGCCAGCAGTGAAGGGGGGGGCAGGGAGGTCGAGCAGTACTTC

J: TRBJ2-7
D: .
V: TRBV21-1
size: .
CDR3: CASSPARTGSYEQYF
DNA: TGTGCCAGCAGCCCAGCAAGGACAGGGTCCTACGAGCAGTACTTC

J: TRBJ2-6
D: .
V: TRBV5-4
size: .
CDR3: CASSLGGRLAGSGANVLTF
DNA: TGTGCCAGCAGCTTGGGAGGGAGACTCGCTGGCTCTGGGGCCAACGTCCTGACTTTC

J: TRBJ2-3
D: TRBD2
V: TRBV7-2
size: few
CDR3: CASSSPPGLAGTSTDTQYF
DNA: TGTGCCAGCAGCTCACCTCCGGGACTAGCGGGAACTAGCACAGATACGCAGTATTTT

J: TRBJ2-3
D: .
V: TRBV7-7
size: .
CDR3: CASSSTSFSTDTQYF
DNA: TGTGCTAGCAGCTCAACTAGCTTCAGCACAGATACGCAGTATTTT

J: TRBJ2-1
D: .
V: TRBV27
size: .
CDR3: CASSTGMFYNEQFF
DNA: TGTGCCAGCAGCACCGGGATGTTTTACAATGAGCAGTTCTTC

J: TRBJ2-7
D: TRBD1
V: TRBV29-1
size: many
CDR3: CSVAPGQGVGEQYF
DNA: TGCAGCGTTGCCCCGGGACAGGGAGTCGGCGAGCAGTACTTC

J: TRBJ1-1
D: .
V: TRBV30
size: .
CDR3: CAWSVWPSAAFF
DNA: TGTGCCTGGAGTGTCTGGCCGAGTGCAGCTTTCTTT

J: TRBJ2-5
D: TRBD2
V: TRBV30
size: .
CDR3: CAWRSAGVETQYF
DNA: TGTGCCTGGAGGTCCGCGGGAGTGGAGACCCAGTACTTC

J: TRBJ2-3
D: TRBD2
V: TRBV6-6
size: .
CDR3: CASSSSGGENTQYF
DNA: TGTGCCAGCAGTTCTAGCGGGGGGGAGAATACGCAGTATTTT

J: TRBJ2-3
D: .
V: TRBV5-4
size: once
CDR3: CASSLDSLGTDTQYF
DNA: TGTGCCAGCAGCTTAGACTCTTTGGGCACAGATACGCAGTATTTT

J: TRBJ2-1
D: .
V: TRBV29-1
size: .
CDR3: CSVVSRRSYNEQFF
DNA: TGCAGCGTCGTTAGCCGCCGCTCCTACAATGAGCAGTTCTTC

J: TRBJ1-6
D: .
V: TRBV11-2
size: .
CDR3: CASTLGSTNSPLHF
DNA: TGTGCCAGCACCTTGGGGTCAACAAATTCACCCCTCCACTTT

J: TRBJ2-7
D: .
V: TRBV4-2
size: .
CDR3: CASSHLAEGASYEQYF
DNA: TGTGCCAGCAGCCACCTAGCGGAGGGGGCCTCCTACGAGCAGTACTTC